This T cell receptor beta chain was recovered during a study of cytomegalovirus exposure and HLA in healthy donors. The PCR ran on 60 Vbeta and 13 Jbeta primers. Here immunoSEQ multiplex PCR was the method, and the copy in TCRdb shows in-frame clones only, minus some. This sample has 100,000 to 150,000 clones, with roughly 83% found just once. There are 15 residues in the CDR3. The germline V gene encodes CDR1 LGHNA and CDR2 YSLEER. V shed 0 bases and J shed 1 base, with 10 bases lying between them. The chain is built from TRBV4-3 and TRBJ2-7; no firm D call. Sequencing was performed on PBMCs. This clonotype originated in a man aged 18 to 29 in good health and CMV-seronegative. CDR3 in amino acids: CASSQDESRSYEQYF. CDR3 nucleotide sequence: TGCGCCAGCAGCCAAGATGAGAGCCGGTCCTACGAGCAGTACTTC.